This T cell receptor beta chain was captured in a study of CD8 T cells in ankylosing spondylitis. The TCR beta libraries were generated through quantitative 5'-RACE incorporating molecular barcodes. Via MiXCR, TCRdb re-called the 5' RACE reads, giving one row per CDR3 protein. Among about 240,000 distinct CDR3 sequences listed, roughly 10% were seen once. The sample holds many counts of this clonotype. This clonotype originated in a male donor with ankylosing spondylitis or in good health (not recorded which). The sequenced sample consisted of blood, either unsorted or a sorted T cell fraction (not recorded which).

The CDR3 nucleotides read TGTGCCAGCAGCCCTAGCGGGAGGGGGAATGAGCAGTTCTTC. Translating gives CASSPSGRGNEQFF. The chain combines TRBV7-3 with TRBJ2-1; TRBD2 agrees at 12 bases. Germline CDR1 reads SGHTA; CDR2 reads FQGTGA. The CDR3 consists of 14 residues. V was clipped by 5 bases and J by 7 bases; unmatched bases: 3.